Listed below are T cell receptor beta chains from one sample, sequenced in a study of T cell responses to AZD1222 COVID-19 vaccine. Generated by immunoSEQ multiplex PCR, the TCRdb table keeps only in-frame clones and is missing some. The sample records roughly 110,000 clones, approximately 84% being singletons. Sequencing used peripheral blood, obtained on day 0 of AZD1222 vaccination. The origin of the receptors is an adult in good health. The CDR3 runs from the conserved cysteine through the conserved F or W. Fields, in order: CDR3 protein, CDR3 DNA, J gene, V gene, clone size, D gene. The D gene is left open where the match is weak. Expanded clones are given a class, and other clones once, few, many or no size at all.

CASSGSDRGWNQPQHF TGTGCCAGCAGTGGATCAGACAGGGGCTGGAATCAGCCCCAGCATTTT TRBJ1-5 TRBV2 - TRBD1
CASSQGTGFGSPLHF TGTGCCAGCAGCCAAGGGACAGGGTTTGGGTCACCCCTCCACTTT TRBJ1-6 TRBV3-1/TRBV3-2 - TRBD1
CASGGRNEKLFF TGTGCCAGTGGGGGCCGTAATGAAAAACTGTTTTTT TRBJ1-4 TRBV27 - -
CAISQNSGNTIYF TGTGCCATCAGTCAGAACTCTGGAAACACCATATATTTT TRBJ1-3 TRBV10-3 - -
CASSTGFGASGNTIYF TGTGCCAGTAGTACCGGCTTTGGGGCCTCTGGAAACACCATATATTTT TRBJ1-3 TRBV19 - -
CASSPGTGDYEQYF TGTGCCAGCAGCCCCGGGACAGGAGACTACGAGCAGTACTTC TRBJ2-7 TRBV5-6 few TRBD1
CASTNGGTNREKLFF TGTGCCAGCACCAACGGCGGGACAAATAGGGAAAAACTGTTTTTT TRBJ1-4 TRBV6-5 - -
CASSQGNTGELFF TGTGCCAGCAGCCAAGGAAACACCGGGGAGCTGTTTTTT TRBJ2-2 TRBV3-1/TRBV3-2 - -
CASSPRQGLNQPQHF TGTGCCAGCAGTCCCCGGCAGGGGCTAAATCAGCCCCAGCATTTT TRBJ1-5 TRBV27 few -
CASSAGGAADYEKLFF TGTGCCAGCAGTGCCGGGGGAGCAGCTGATTATGAAAAACTGTTTTTT TRBJ1-4 TRBV28 - -
CASSRSPTGTYEQYF TGTGCCAGCAGCCGTTCTCCGACAGGGACCTACGAGCAGTACTTC TRBJ2-7 TRBV3-1/TRBV3-2 - TRBD1
CASSFLGQYYNEQFF TGTGCCAGCAGTTTTCTGGGACAGTATTACAATGAGCAGTTCTTC TRBJ2-1 TRBV28 once TRBD1
CSVRDRVNEQYF TGCAGCGTTCGGGACAGGGTCAACGAGCAGTACTTC TRBJ2-7 TRBV29-1 many TRBD1
CASSYSESYTGELFF TGCGCCAGCAGCTACAGTGAGTCCTACACCGGGGAGCTGTTTTTT TRBJ2-2 TRBV5-1 once -
CASSQGTGEFLYNEQFF TGTGCCAGCAGCCAAGGGACAGGGGAATTTTTGTACAATGAGCAGTTCTTC TRBJ2-1 TRBV4-2 - TRBD1
CASSSPRRALYEQYF TGTGCCAGCAGCTCCCCTCGGAGGGCCCTCTACGAGCAGTACTTC TRBJ2-7 TRBV5-5 - -
CASTLNSGGSSYNEQFF TGTGCCAGCACCTTGAATAGCGGGGGAAGCTCCTACAATGAGCAGTTCTTC TRBJ2-1 TRBV28 - TRBD2
CASSNVRGPANEQFF TGCGCCAGCAGCAACGTAAGGGGCCCCGCCAATGAGCAGTTCTTC TRBJ2-1 TRBV5-1 - -
CASSLNSKAFF TGTGCCAGCAGTTTAAACAGCAAAGCTTTCTTT TRBJ1-1 TRBV28 - -
CAGQGWGRTGELFF TGTGCCGGACAGGGGTGGGGAAGGACCGGGGAGCTGTTTTTT TRBJ2-2 TRBV2 few TRBD1
CASSIPGLAPYHEQFF TGTGCCAGTAGTATCCCGGGACTAGCACCCTACCATGAGCAGTTCTTC TRBJ2-1 TRBV19 once TRBD2
CASSYDRGRRQPQHF TGTGCCAGCAGTTACGACAGGGGGCGGCGGCAGCCCCAGCATTTT TRBJ1-5 TRBV6-2/TRBV6-3 once TRBD1
CASSFAGQSYEQYF TGTGCCAGCAGTTTCGCGGGACAGTCCTACGAGCAGTACTTC TRBJ2-7 TRBV6-6 - -
CARLGRPQHF TGTGCCAGGTTAGGTAGGCCCCAGCATTTT TRBJ1-5 TRBV19 - -
CASSQDQRGGGQETQYF TGCGCCAGCAGCCAAGATCAGCGGGGGGGCGGACAAGAGACCCAGTACTTC TRBJ2-5 TRBV4-1 - TRBD2
CASSLDIRSGELFF TGTGCCAGCAGCTTAGATATCCGGTCCGGGGAGCTGTTTTTT TRBJ2-2 TRBV11-3 - -
CASSQDLGVNQPQHF TGTGCCAGCAGCCAAGATCTCGGCGTCAATCAGCCCCAGCATTTT TRBJ1-5 TRBV4-2 - -
CASSFLGQGEAFF TGTGCCAGCAGTTTCTTGGGGCAAGGTGAAGCTTTCTTT TRBJ1-1 TRBV12-3/TRBV12-4 - -
CASTLDRAGDGYTF TGTGCCAGCACCCTGGACAGGGCGGGCGATGGCTACACCTTC TRBJ1-2 TRBV28 - TRBD1
CAIGLKDTPYEQYF TGTGCCATCGGTTTGAAGGACACACCCTACGAGCAGTACTTC TRBJ2-7 TRBV10-3 - -
CASSQEFREAQYF TGTGCCAGCAGCCAAGAGTTCAGGGAGGCGCAGTATTTT TRBJ2-3 TRBV3-1/TRBV3-2 - -
CASSTDLNTEAFF TGCGCCAGCAGCACTGACCTGAACACTGAAGCTTTCTTT TRBJ1-1 TRBV5-1 - -
CAISEWGQGYEQYF TGTGCCATCAGTGAGTGGGGACAGGGATACGAGCAGTACTTC TRBJ2-7 TRBV10-3 - TRBD1
CASSYGPWGGYEQYF TGTGCCAGCAGTTACGGACCGTGGGGGGGCTACGAGCAGTACTTC TRBJ2-7 TRBV6-5 once TRBD2
CASSLGDLYGYTF TGTGCCAGCAGCTTAGGAGACCTCTATGGCTACACCTTC TRBJ1-2 TRBV7-2 - -
CAWTGAPTYNSPLHF TGTGCCTGGACAGGGGCCCCCACGTATAATTCACCCCTCCACTTT TRBJ1-6 TRBV30 - -
CASSQERLAAWDPGELFF TGTGCCAGCAGCCAAGAGAGGCTAGCGGCTTGGGACCCCGGGGAGCTGTTTTTT TRBJ2-2 TRBV4-2 - TRBD2
CAISESAGLGTEAFF TGTGCCATCAGTGAGTCGGCAGGGTTGGGCACTGAAGCTTTCTTT TRBJ1-1 TRBV10-3 - -
CASSPGESGTIYF TGCGCCAGCAGCCCCGGTGAGTCGGGCACCATATATTTT TRBJ1-3 TRBV5-1 - -
CASSPSGGVQTQYF TGTGCCAGCAGTCCTTCGGGGGGTGTACAGACCCAGTACTTC TRBJ2-5 TRBV27 - TRBD2
CAISESARRGPTYEQYF TGTGCCATCAGTGAGTCGGCGCGGCGGGGGCCGACCTACGAGCAGTACTTC TRBJ2-7 TRBV10-3 - -
CATNTGEGTDTQYF TGTGCCACCAACACGGGAGAAGGAACAGATACGCAGTATTTT TRBJ2-3 TRBV24-1 - -
CASRGLAGSLSYEQYF TGTGCCAGCAGGGGACTAGCGGGATCCCTCTCCTACGAGCAGTACTTC TRBJ2-7 TRBV27 - TRBD2
CASSLEPAGGYTF TGCGCCAGCAGCTTAGAGCCTGCCGGTGGCTACACCTTC TRBJ1-2 TRBV5-1 - -
CASSFSQVSYEQYF TGTGCCAGCAGCTTCTCACAGGTCTCCTACGAGCAGTACTTC TRBJ2-7 TRBV7-2 many -
CASSLDGHGYTF TGCGCCAGCAGCTTGGATGGACATGGCTACACCTTC TRBJ1-2 TRBV5-1 - -
CASSLASQGEQYF TGTGCCAGCAGCTTAGCGTCGCAGGGGGAGCAGTACTTC TRBJ2-7 TRBV7-2 - -
CASSTPASGRDHEQYF TGTGCCAGTAGCACACCGGCGAGCGGGAGGGACCACGAGCAGTACTTC TRBJ2-7 TRBV19 - TRBD2